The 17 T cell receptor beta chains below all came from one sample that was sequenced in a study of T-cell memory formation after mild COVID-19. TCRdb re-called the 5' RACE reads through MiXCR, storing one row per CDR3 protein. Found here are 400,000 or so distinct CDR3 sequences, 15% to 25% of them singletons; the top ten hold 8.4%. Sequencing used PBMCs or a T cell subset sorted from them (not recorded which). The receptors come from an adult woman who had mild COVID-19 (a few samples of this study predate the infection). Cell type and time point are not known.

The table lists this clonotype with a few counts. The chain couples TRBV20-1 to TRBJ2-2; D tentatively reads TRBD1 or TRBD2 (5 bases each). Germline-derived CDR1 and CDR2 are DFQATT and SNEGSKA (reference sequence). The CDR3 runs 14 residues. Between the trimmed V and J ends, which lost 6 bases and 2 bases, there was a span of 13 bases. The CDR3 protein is CSATGTGNTGELFF. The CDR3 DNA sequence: TGCAGTGCAACCGGGACGGGTAACACCGGGGAGCTGTTTTTT.

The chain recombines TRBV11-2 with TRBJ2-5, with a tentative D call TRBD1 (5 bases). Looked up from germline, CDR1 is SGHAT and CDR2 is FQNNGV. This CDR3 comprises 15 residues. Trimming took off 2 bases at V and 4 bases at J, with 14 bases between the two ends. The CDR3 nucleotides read TGTGCCAGCAGCTTACAGGGTAGGGGCCGAGAGACCCAGTACTTC. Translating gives CASSLQGRGRETQYF.

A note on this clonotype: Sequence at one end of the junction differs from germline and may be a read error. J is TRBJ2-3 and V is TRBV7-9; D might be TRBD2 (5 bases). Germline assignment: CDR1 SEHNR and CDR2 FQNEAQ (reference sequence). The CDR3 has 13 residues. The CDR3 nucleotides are TGTGCCAGCAGCTTAGGTTCGGACTCGTCGGTTGGTTTT. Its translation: CASSLGSDSSVGF.

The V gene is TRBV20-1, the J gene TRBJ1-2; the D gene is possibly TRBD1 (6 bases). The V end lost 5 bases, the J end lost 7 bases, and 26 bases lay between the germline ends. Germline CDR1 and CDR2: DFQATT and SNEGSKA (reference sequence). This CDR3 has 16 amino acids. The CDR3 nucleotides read TGCAGTGCTTCCGGAGGGGGTTTCAGCATGACTGCTGGCTACACCTTC. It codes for CSASGGGFSMTAGYTF.

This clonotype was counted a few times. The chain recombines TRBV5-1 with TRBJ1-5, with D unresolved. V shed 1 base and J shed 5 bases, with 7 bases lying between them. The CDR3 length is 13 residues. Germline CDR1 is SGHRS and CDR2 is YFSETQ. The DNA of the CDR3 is TGCGCCAGCAGCTTGTCAGCCGATCAGCCCCAGCATTTT. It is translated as CASSLSADQPQHF. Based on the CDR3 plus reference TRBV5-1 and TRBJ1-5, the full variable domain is KAGVTQTPRYLIKTRGQQVTLSCSPISGHRSVSWYQQTPGQGLQFLFEYFSETQRNKGNFPGRFSGRQFSNSRSEMNVSTLELGDSALYLCASSLSADQPQHFGDGTRLSIL.

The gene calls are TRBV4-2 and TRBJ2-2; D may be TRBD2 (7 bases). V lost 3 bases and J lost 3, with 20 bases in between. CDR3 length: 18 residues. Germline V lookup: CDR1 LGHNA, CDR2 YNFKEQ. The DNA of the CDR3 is TGTGCCAGCAGCCACTACAGCGTGGGGGGGCGGTACACCGGGGAGCTGTTTTTT. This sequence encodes CASSHYSVGGRYTGELFF.

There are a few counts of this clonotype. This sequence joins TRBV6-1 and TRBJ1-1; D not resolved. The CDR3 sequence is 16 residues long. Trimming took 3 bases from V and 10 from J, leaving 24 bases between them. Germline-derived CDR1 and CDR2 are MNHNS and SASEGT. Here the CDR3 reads CASSDPGRYYDRRAFF. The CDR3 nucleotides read TGTGCCAGCAGTGATCCGGGCCGTTACTATGACCGAAGAGCTTTCTTT.

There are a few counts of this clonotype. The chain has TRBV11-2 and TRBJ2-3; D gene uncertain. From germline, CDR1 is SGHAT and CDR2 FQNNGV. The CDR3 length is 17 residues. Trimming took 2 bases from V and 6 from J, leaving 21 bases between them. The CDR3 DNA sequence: TGTGCCAGCAGCTTATTTGGAGTTAATTCTAATGGGGATACGCAGTATTTT. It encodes CASSLFGVNSNGDTQYF.

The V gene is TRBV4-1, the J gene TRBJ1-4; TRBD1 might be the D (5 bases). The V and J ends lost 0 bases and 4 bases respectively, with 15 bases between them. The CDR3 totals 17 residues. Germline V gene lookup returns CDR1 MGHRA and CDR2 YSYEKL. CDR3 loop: CASSQEWPGLNNEKLFF. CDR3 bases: TGCGCCAGCAGCCAAGAGTGGCCGGGACTGAATAATGAAAAACTGTTTTTT.

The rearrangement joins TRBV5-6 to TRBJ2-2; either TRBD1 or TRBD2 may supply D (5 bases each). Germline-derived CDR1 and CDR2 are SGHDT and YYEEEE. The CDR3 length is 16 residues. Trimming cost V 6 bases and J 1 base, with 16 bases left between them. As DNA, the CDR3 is TGTGCCAGCACCCGGATAGGGACCAAGAACACCGGGGAGCTGTTTTTT. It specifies CASTRIGTKNTGELFF.

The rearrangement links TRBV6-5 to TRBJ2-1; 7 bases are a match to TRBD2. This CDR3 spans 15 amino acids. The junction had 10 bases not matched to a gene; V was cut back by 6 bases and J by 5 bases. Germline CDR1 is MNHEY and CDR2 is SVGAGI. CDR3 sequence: CASSAGLIPHNEQFF. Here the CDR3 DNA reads TGTGCCAGCAGCGCGGGACTAATCCCACACAATGAGCAGTTCTTC.

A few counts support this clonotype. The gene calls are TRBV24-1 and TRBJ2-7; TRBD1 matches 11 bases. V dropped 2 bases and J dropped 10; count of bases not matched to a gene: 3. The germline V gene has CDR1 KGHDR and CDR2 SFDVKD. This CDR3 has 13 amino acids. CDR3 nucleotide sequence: TGTGCCACCAGTGATTGGACAGGGGGCGACCAGTACTTC. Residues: CATSDWTGGDQYF.

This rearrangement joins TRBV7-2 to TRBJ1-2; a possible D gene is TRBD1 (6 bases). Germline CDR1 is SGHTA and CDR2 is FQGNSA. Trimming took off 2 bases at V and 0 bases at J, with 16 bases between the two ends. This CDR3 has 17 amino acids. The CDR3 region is CASSLRGARKTNYGYTF. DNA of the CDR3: TGTGCCAGCAGCTTAAGGGGGGCGCGGAAAACTAACTATGGCTACACCTTC.

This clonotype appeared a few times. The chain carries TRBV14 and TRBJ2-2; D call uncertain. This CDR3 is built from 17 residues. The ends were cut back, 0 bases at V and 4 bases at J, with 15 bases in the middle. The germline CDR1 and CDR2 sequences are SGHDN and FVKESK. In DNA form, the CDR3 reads TGTGCCAGCAGCCAAGATAGGCGGAACCCCTTCACCGGGGAGCTGTTTTTT. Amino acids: CASSQDRRNPFTGELFF.

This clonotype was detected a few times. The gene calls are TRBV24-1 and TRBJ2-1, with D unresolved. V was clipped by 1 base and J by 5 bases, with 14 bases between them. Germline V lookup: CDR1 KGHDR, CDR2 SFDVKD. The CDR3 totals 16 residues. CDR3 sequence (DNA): TGTGCCACCAGTGATTTCTTGCGGCCCGGAAACAATGAGCAGTTCTTC. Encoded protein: CATSDFLRPGNNEQFF.

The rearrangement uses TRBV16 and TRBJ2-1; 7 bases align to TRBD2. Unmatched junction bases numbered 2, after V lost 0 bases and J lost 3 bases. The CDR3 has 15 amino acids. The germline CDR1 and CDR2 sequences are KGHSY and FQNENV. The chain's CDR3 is CASSQSGGGYNEQFF. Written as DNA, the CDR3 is TGTGCCAGCAGCCAATCGGGCGGGGGCTACAATGAGCAGTTCTTC.

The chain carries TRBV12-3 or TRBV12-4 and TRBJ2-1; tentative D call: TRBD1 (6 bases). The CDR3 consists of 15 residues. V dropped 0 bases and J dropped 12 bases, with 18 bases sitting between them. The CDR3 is CASSLAWGLLGGQFF. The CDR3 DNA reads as TGTGCCAGCAGTTTAGCGTGGGGGCTCCTCGGTGGGCAGTTCTTC.